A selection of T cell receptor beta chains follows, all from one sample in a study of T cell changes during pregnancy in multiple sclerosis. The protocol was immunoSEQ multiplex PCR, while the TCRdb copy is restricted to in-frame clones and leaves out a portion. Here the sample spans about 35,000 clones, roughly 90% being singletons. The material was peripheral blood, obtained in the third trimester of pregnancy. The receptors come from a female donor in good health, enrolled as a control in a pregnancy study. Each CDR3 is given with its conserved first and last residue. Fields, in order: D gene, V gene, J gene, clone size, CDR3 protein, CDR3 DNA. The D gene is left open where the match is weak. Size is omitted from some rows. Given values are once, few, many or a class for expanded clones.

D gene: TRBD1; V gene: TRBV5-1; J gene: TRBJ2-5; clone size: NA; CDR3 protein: CASSPGQVGETQYF; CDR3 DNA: TGCGCCAGCAGCCCGGGACAGGTCGGTGAGACCCAGTACTTC
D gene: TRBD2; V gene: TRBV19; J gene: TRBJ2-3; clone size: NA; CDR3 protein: CASSMPSGRANPPSTDTQYF; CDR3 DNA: TGTGCCAGTAGTATGCCCAGCGGGAGGGCCAATCCCCCTAGCACAGATACGCAGTATTTT
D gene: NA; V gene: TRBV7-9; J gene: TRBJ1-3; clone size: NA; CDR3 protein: CASSPRGGHSSGNTIYF; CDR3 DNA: TGTGCCAGCAGCCCCCGTGGCGGCCATAGCTCTGGAAACACCATATATTTT
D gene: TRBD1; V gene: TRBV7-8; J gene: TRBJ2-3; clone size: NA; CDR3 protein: CASSRQGVVADTQYF; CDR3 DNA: TGTGCCAGCAGCCGACAGGGGGTGGTTGCAGATACGCAGTATTTT
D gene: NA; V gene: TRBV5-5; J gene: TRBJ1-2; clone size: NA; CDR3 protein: CASSPHLGSANYGYTF; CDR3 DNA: TGTGCCAGCAGCCCGCACCTGGGGAGCGCCAACTATGGCTACACCTTC
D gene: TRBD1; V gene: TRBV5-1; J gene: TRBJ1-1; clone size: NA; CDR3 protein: CASSLAAGGGNTEAFF; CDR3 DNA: TGCGCCAGCAGCCTAGCCGCAGGGGGCGGGAACACTGAAGCTTTCTTT
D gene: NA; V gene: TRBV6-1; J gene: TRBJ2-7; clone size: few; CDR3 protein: CASSESGDSSYEQYF; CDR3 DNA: TGTGCCAGCAGTGAGTCCGGGGATAGCTCCTACGAGCAGTACTTC
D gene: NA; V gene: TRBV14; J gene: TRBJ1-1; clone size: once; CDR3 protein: CASSQDPGSTEAFF; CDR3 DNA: TGTGCCAGCAGCCAAGACCCAGGTTCCACTGAAGCTTTCTTT
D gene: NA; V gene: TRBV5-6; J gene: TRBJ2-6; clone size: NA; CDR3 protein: CASSPGTASSGANVLTF; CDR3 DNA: TGTGCCAGCAGCCCGGGAACAGCCAGTTCTGGGGCCAACGTCCTGACTTTC
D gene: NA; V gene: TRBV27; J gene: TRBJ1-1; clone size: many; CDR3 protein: CASSFRVMNTEAFF; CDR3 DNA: TGTGCCAGCAGTTTTAGAGTCATGAACACTGAAGCTTTCTTT
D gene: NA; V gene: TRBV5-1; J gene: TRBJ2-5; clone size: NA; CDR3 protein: CASSYEGEEGETQYF; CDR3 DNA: TGCGCCAGCAGCTATGAAGGGGAGGAAGGAGAGACCCAGTACTTC
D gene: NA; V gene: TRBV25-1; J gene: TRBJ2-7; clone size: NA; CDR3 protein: CASSETGQIGFEQYF; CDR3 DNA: TGTGCCAGCAGTGAGACAGGACAGATAGGTTTCGAGCAGTACTTC
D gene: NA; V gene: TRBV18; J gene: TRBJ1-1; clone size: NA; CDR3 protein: CASSRAGDEAFF; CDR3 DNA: TGTGCCAGCTCCCGGGCCGGGGATGAAGCTTTCTTT
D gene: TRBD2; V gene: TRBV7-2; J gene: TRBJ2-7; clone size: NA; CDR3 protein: CASSSPSGGASGQYF; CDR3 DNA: TGTGCCAGCAGCTCGCCCTCCGGGGGGGCATCGGGGCAGTACTTC
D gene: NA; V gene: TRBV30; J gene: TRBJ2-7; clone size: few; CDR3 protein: CAWRAGFHEQYF; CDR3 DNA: TGTGCCTGGAGGGCGGGATTTCACGAGCAGTACTTC
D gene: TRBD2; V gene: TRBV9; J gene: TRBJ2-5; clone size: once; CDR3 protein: CASSVGLRTSGSRETQYF; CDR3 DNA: TGTGCCAGCAGCGTAGGTCTGCGTACTAGCGGGAGTAGGGAGACCCAGTACTTC
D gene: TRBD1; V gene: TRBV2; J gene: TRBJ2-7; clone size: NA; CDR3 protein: CASSPGTGEYEQYF; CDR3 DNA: TGTGCCAGCAGTCCCGGGACAGGGGAGTACGAGCAGTACTTC
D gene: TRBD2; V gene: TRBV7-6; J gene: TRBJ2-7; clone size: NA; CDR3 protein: CASSPTSGVPYEQYF; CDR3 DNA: TGTGCCAGCAGCCCGACTAGCGGGGTCCCCTACGAGCAGTACTTC
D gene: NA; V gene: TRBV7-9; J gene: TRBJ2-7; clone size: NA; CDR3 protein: CASSLGGPGEQYF; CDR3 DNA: TGTGCCAGCAGCTTAGGGGGGCCAGGCGAGCAGTACTTC
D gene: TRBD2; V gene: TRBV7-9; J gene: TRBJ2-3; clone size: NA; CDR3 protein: CASSLLRGDTDTQYF; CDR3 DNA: TGTGCCAGCAGCCTCCTGCGGGGGGACACAGATACGCAGTATTTT
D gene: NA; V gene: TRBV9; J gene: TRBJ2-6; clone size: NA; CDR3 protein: CASSVAGAGANVLTF; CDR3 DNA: TGTGCCAGCAGCGTAGCAGGGGCTGGGGCCAACGTCCTGACTTTC
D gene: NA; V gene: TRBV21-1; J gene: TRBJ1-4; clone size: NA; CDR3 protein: CASSKWVPTTGGKLFF; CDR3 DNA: TGTGCCAGCAGCAAATGGGTTCCTACCACCGGAGGAAAACTGTTTTTT
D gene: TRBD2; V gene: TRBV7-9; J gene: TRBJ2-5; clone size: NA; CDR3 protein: CASSLRSGGHQETQYF; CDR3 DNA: TGTGCCAGCAGCTTACGTAGCGGGGGGCACCAAGAGACCCAGTACTTC
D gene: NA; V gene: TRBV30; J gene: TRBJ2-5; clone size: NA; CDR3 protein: CAWSVEFLGRGETQYF; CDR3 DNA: TGTGCCTGGAGTGTAGAGTTTCTTGGGAGGGGGGAGACCCAGTACTTC
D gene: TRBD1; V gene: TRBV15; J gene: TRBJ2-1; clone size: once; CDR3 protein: CATSRVGQGSDNEQFF; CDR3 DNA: TGTGCCACCAGCAGAGTTGGACAGGGTAGCGACAATGAGCAGTTCTTC
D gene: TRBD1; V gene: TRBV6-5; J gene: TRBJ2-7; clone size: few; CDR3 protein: CASSWGQDPTSEQYF; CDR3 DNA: TGTGCCAGCAGTTGGGGACAGGACCCGACCTCCGAGCAGTACTTC
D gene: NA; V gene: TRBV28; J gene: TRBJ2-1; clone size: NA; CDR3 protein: CASSFRVGTYNEQFF; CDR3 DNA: TGTGCCAGCAGTTTCAGGGTGGGAACCTACAATGAGCAGTTCTTC
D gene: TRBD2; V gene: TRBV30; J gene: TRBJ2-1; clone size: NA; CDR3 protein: CAWSFSRLAGGSEQFF; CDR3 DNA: TGTGCCTGGAGTTTCTCACGACTAGCGGGAGGATCTGAGCAGTTCTTC